A selection of T cell receptor beta chains follows, all from one sample in a study of shared clonotypes between healthy human individuals. Some clones are missing from TCRdb's copy, which holds only in-frame ones; the method was immunoSEQ multiplex PCR. The sample includes around 620,000 clones, approximately 95% seen only once; the top ten take over 0.09%. The sequencing input was naive CD8+ T cells sorted from blood. These TCRs come from a woman aged 25 to 39 in good health. The conserved cysteine and the conserved F or W are not part of the CDR3 here. A D gene is named only where the DNA matches it firmly.

d_gene,v_gene,CDR3aa
TRBD1,TRBV28,ASSLLETTGEGAF
TRBD2,TRBV4-1,ASSQEWPSGSADTQY
NA,TRBV6-5,ASTRGRWETQY
TRBD1,TRBV28,ASSDTGVPQRNYGYT
NA,TRBV20-1,SALEYEQY
NA,TRBV4-1,ASSPRAISGNTIY
TRBD1,TRBV6-4,ASRQGRDTEAF
TRBD1,TRBV7-9,ASSWDRLDYGYT
TRBD1,TRBV27,ASSSGTGARETQY
NA,TRBV7-9,ASSSESGNYGYT
NA,TRBV21-1,ASSSRDRGFGSYEQY
NA,TRBV13,ASRSGTVYNEQF
NA,TRBV4-2,ASSQGSRFPYEQY
TRBD2,TRBV2,ASSGAGLSPDTQY
NA,TRBV7-9,ASSLESRDTQY
NA,TRBV29-1,SAVGPINEQY
NA,TRBV5-8,ASSLRLSGSVGAF
TRBD2,TRBV28,ASSFRLAGDSEQY
NA,TRBV7-9,ASSRHGKTYGYT
TRBD2,TRBV29-1,SVPRLAGGGYNEQF
NA,TRBV30,AWSTENYGYT
NA,TRBV6-1,ASSEGTTPDYGYT
NA,TRBV30,AWSVTSNQPQH
NA,TRBV5-1,ASSLEFDRVYEQY
TRBD2,TRBV19,ASSMGLAGVRVGELF
TRBD1,TRBV9,ASSFGQARTDTQY
TRBD1,TRBV19,ASSIGGTGGYEQY
TRBD2,TRBV9,ASSELTSGLYNEQF
TRBD1,TRBV6-5,ASGSGTAMNTEAF
TRBD1,TRBV7-8,ASSSRDREQTYEQY
NA,TRBV19,ASSPRYRDQGLQPQH
NA,TRBV5-6,ASSFQGMYQPQH